Detailed here is one TCR beta chain. This sample is part of a study of CD8 T cells in Susac syndrome. An amount of RNA that ranged from roughly 0.45 to 1 ug was reverse transcribed with random hexamers. MiXCR was run by TCRdb on the immunoSEQ multiplex PCR reads, yielding one entry per CDR3 protein. The profile covers 300,000 to 350,000 distinct CDR3 sequences, with roughly nine tenths appearing a single time and approximately 0.065% taken by the ten largest. CDR1 SGHRS and CDR2 YFSETQ come from the germline V gene. The CDR3 runs to 18 residues. V shed 4 bases and J 0 bases; nucleotides not matched to a gene: 13. Peripheral blood CD8+ and CD4+ T cells were profiled by TCR beta sequencing.

The TCR was taken from a human donor with multiple sclerosis. J is TRBJ1-3 and V is TRBV5-1; TRBD1 aligns across 7 bases. The sequenced material came from CD4+ T cells from PBMCs. CDR3 sequence: CASSLGGSSTVSGNTIYF. DNA of the CDR3: TGCGCCAGCAGCCTAGGGGGCAGTTCTACCGTCTCTGGAAACACCATATATTTT.